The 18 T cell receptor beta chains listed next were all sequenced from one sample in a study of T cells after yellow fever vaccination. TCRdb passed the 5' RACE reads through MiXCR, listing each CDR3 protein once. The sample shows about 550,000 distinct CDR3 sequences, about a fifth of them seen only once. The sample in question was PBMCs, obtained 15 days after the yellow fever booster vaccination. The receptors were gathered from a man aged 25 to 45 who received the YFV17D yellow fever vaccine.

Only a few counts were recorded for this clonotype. The CDR3 DNA follows: TGTGCCAGCAGCATACCCTGGGTGTCCAATGAGCAGTTCTTC. Translated: CASSIPWVSNEQFF. The chain carries TRBV7-2 and TRBJ2-1; no clear D gene. The CDR3 spans 14 residues. Germline CDR1 reads SGHTA; CDR2 reads FQGNSA. The ends were cut back, 5 bases at V and 6 bases at J, with 14 bases in the middle.

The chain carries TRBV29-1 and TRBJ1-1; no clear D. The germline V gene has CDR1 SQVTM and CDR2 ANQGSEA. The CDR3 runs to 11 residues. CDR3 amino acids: CTVSSNTEAFF. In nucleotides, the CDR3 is TGCACGGTGAGTTCGAACACTGAAGCTTTCTTT.

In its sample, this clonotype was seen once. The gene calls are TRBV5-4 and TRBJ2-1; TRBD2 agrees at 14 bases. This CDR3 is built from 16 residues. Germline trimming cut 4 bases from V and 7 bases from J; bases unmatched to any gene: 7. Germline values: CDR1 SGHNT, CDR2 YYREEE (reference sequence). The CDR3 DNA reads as TGTGCCAGCAGCCCCTTATGGACTAGCGGGAGGAATGAGCAGTTCTTC. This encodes CASSPLWTSGRNEQFF.

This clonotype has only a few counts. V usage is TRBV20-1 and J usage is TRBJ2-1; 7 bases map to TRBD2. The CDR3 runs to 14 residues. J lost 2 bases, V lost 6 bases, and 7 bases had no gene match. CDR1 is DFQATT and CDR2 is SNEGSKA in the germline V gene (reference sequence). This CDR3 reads CSAPPLAAYNEQFF. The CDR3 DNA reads TGCAGTGCCCCTCCGCTAGCGGCCTACAATGAGCAGTTCTTC.

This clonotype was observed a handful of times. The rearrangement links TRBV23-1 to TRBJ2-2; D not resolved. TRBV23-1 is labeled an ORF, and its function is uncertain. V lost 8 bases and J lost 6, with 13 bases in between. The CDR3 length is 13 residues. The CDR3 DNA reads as TGCGCCAGCTCCCATGGAAGTTCCGGGGAGCTGTTTTTT. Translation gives CASSHGSSGELFF.

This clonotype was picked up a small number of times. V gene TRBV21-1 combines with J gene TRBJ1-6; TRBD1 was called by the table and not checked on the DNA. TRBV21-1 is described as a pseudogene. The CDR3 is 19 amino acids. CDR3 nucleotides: TGTGCCAGCAGCACCCGACAGGGGAGTAGCCACTCCTATAATTCACCCCTCCACTTT. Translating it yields CASSTRQGSSHSYNSPLHF.

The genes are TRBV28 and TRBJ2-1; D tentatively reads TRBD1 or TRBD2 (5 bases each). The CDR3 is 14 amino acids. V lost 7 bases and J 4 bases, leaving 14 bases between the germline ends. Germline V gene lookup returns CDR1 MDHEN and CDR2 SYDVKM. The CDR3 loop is CASNWGRTYNEQFF. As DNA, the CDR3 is TGTGCCAGCAATTGGGGACGAACTTACAATGAGCAGTTCTTC.

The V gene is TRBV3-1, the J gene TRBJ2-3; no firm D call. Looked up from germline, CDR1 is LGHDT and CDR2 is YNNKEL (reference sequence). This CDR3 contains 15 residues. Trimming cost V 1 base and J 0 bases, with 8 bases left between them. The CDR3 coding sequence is TGTGCCAGCAGCCAAGGCCCGCTCAGCACAGATACGCAGTATTTT. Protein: CASSQGPLSTDTQYF.

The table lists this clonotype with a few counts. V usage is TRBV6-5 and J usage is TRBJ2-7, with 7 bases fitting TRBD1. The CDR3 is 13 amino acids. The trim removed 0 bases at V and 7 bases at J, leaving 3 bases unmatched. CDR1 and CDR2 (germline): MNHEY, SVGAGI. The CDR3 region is CASSYSTQGEQYF. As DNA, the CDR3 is TGTGCCAGCAGTTACTCGACACAGGGGGAGCAGTACTTC.

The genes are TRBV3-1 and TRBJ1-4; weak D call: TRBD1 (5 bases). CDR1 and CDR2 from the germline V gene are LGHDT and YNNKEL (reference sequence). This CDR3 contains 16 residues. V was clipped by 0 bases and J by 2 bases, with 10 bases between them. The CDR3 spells CASSQDRAKTNEKLFF. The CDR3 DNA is TGTGCCAGCAGCCAAGACAGGGCGAAGACTAATGAAAAACTGTTTTTT.

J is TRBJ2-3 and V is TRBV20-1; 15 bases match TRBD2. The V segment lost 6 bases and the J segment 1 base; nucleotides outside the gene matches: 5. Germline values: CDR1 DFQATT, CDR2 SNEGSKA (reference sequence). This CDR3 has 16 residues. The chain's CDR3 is CSAGTSGRSGTDTQYF. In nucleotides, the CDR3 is TGCAGTGCCGGGACTAGCGGGAGGTCTGGCACAGATACGCAGTATTTT.

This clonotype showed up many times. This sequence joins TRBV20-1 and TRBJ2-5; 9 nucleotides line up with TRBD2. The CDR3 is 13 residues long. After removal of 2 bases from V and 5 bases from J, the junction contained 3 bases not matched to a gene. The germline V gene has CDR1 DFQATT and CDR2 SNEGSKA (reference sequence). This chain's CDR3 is CSARLGTSETQYF. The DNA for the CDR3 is TGCAGTGCTAGACTTGGGACTAGCGAGACCCAGTACTTC.

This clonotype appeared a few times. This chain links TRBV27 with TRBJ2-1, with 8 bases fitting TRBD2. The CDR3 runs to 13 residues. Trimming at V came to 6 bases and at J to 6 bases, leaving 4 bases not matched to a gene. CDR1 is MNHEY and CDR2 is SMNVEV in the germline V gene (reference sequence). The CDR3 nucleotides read TGTGCCAGCAGAGGGAGCGGGGGCAATGAGCAGTTCTTC. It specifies CASRGSGGNEQFF.

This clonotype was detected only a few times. The CDR3 DNA follows: TGTGCCAGCAGGAACCCCCGCGGGACAGGACATACCGGGGAGCTGTTTTTT. Residues: CASRNPRGTGHTGELFF. V and J are TRBV7-2 and TRBJ2-2; 8 bases map to TRBD1. Germline V gene lookup returns CDR1 SGHTA and CDR2 FQGNSA. This CDR3 has 17 amino acids. V lost 6 bases and J lost 5; bases outside the gene matches: 14.

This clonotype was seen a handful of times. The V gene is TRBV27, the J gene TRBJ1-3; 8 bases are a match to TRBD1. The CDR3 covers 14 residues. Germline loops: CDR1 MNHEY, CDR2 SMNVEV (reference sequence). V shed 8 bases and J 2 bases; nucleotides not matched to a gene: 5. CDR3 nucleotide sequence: TGTGCCAGCGGGGACAGGAAAGCTGGAAACACCATATATTTT. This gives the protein CASGDRKAGNTIYF.

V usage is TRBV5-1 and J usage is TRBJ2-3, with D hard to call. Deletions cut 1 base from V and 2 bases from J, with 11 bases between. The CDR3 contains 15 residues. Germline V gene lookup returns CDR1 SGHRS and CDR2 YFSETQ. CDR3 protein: CASSLSPDYTDTQYF. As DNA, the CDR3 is TGCGCCAGCAGCTTGAGTCCCGATTACACAGATACGCAGTATTTT.

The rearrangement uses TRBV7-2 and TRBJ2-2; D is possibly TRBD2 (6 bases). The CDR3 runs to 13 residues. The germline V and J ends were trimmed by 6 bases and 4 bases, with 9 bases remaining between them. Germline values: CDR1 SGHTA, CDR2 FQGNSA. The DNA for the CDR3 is TGTGCCAGCAGTGGGGGGTTCACCGGGGAGCTGTTTTTT. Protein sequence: CASSGGFTGELFF.

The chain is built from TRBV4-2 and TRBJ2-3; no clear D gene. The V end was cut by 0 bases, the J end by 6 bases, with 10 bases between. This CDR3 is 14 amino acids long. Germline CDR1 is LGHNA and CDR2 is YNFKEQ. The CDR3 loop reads CASSQEVHRDTQYF. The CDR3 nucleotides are TGTGCCAGCAGCCAAGAGGTCCACCGCGATACGCAGTATTTT.